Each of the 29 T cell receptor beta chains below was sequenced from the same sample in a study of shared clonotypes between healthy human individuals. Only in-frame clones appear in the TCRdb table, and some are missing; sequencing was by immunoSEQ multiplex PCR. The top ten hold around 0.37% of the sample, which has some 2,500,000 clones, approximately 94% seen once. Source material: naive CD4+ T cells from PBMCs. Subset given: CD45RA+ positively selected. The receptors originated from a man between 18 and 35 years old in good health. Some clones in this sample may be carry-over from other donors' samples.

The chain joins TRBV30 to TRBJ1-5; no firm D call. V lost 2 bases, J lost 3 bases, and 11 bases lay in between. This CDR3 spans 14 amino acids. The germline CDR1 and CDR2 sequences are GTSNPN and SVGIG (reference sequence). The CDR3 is CAWSRRTDNQPQHF. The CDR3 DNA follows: TGTGCCTGGAGTCGCCGGACGGACAATCAGCCCCAGCATTTT.

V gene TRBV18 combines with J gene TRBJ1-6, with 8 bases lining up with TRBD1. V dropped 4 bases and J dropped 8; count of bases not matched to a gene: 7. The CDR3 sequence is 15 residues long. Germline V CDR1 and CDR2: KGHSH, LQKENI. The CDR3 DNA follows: TGTGCCAGCTCACTAAGGACAGGGAGAGATTCACCCCTCCACTTT. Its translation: CASSLRTGRDSPLHF.

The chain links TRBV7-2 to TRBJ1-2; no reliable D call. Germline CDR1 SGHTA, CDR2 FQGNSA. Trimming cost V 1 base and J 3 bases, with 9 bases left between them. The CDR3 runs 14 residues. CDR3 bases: TGTGCCAGCAGCTTAGGTTCGGTGGACTATGGCTACACCTTC. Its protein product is CASSLGSVDYGYTF.

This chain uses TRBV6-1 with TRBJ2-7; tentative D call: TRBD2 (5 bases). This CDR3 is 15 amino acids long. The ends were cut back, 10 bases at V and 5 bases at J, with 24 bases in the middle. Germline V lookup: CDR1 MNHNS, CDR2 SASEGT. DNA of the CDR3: TGTGCCACCCACCGTTGGGAGCTCAGCGACAACGAGCAGTACTTC. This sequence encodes CATHRWELSDNEQYF.

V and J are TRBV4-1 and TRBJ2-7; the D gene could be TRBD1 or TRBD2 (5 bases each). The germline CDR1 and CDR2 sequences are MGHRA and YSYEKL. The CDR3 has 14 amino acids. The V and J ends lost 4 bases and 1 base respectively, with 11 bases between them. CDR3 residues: CASSRDPRSYEQYF. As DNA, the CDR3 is TGCGCCAGCAGCCGGGACCCGAGATCCTACGAGCAGTACTTC.

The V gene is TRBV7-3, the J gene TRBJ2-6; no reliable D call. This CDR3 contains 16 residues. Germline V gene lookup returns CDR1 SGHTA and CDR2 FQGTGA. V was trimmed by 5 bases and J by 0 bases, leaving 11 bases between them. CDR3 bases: TGTGCCAGCAGCCCCGTTTTTCTCTCTGGGGCCAACGTCCTGACTTTC. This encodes CASSPVFLSGANVLTF.

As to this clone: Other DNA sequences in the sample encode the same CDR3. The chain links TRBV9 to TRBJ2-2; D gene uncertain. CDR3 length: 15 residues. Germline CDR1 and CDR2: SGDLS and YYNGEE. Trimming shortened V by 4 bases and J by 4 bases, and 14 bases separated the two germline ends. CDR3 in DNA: TGTGCCAGCAGCCCCCGCACGGGCGGCACCGGGGAGCTGTTTTTT. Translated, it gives CASSPRTGGTGELFF. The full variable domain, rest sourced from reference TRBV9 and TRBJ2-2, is DSGVTQTPKHLITATGQRVTLRCSPRSGDLSVYWYQQSLDQGLQFLIQYYNGEERAKGNILERFSAQQFPDLHSELNLSSLELGDSALYFCASSPRTGGTGELFFGEGSRLTVL.

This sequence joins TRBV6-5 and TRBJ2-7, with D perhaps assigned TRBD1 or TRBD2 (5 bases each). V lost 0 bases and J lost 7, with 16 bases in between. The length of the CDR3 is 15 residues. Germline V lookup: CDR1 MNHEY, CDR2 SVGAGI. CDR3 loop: CASSYSRGRRMEQYF. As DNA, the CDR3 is TGTGCCAGCAGTTACTCGAGGGGACGGCGTATGGAGCAGTACTTC.

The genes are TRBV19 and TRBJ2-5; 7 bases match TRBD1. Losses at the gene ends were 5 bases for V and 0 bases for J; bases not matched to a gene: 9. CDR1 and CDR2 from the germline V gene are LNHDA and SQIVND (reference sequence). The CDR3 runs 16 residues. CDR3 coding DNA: TGTGCCAGTAGTCCAGACTCGACAGGGAACCAAGAGACCCAGTACTTC. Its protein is CASSPDSTGNQETQYF. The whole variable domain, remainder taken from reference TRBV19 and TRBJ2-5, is DGGITQSPKYLFRKEGQNVTLSCEQNLNHDAMYWYRQDPGQGLRLIYYSQIVNDFQKGDIAEGYSVSREKKESFPLTVTSAQKNPTAFYLCASSPDSTGNQETQYFGPGTRLLVL.

As DNA, the CDR3 is TGTGCCAGCAGCAAAGCGCCCGCAATCACCTCCTACGAGCAGTACTTC. Translation: CASSKAPAITSYEQYF. The rearrangement links TRBV21-1 to TRBJ2-7. TRBV21-1 corresponds to a pseudogene. The CDR3 spans 16 residues.

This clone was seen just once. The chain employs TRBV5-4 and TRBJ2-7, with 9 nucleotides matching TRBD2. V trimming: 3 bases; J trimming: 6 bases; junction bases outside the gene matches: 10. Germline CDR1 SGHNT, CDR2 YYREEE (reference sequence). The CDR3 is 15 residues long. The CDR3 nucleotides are TGTGCCAGCAGCTCCCTCGGCGGGAGGGTTGGCGAGCAGTACTTC. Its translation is CASSSLGGRVGEQYF.

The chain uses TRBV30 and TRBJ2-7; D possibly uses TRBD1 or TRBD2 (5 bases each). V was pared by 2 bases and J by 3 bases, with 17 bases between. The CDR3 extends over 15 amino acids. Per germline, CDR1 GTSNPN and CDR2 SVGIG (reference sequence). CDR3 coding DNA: TGTGCCTGGAGTAACCTCGTTTGGGGGAGCTACGAGCAGTACTTC. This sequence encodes CAWSNLVWGSYEQYF.

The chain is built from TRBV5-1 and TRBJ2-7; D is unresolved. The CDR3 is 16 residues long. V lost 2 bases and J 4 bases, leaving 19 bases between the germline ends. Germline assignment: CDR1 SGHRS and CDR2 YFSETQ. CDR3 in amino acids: CASSFDLFSTMYEQYF. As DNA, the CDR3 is TGCGCCAGCAGCTTCGATTTATTCAGTACTATGTACGAGCAGTACTTC.

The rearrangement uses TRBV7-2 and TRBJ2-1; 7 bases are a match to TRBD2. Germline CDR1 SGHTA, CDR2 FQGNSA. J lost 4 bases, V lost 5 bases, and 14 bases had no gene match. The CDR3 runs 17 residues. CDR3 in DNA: TGTGCCAGCAGCCCCCCTGTGGGGGGGAGTAATTACAATGAGCAGTTCTTC. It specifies CASSPPVGGSNYNEQFF.

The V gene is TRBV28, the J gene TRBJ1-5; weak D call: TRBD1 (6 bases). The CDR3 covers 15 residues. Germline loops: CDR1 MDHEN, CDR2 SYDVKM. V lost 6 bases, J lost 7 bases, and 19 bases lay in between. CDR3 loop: CASSLPTWDNQPQHF. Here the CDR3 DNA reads TGTGCCAGCAGCCTCCCCACCTGGGACAACCAGCCCCAGCATTTT.

DNA for the CDR3: TGTGCCAGCAGTGAAGCGGCTTACTACGAGCAGTACTTC. The encoded protein is CASSEAAYYEQYF. The genes are TRBV6-1 and TRBJ2-7; unclear D gene. The CDR3 has 13 residues. Germline V gene data show CDR1 as MNHNS and CDR2 as SASEGT. V was clipped by 0 bases and J by 3 bases, with 6 bases between them.

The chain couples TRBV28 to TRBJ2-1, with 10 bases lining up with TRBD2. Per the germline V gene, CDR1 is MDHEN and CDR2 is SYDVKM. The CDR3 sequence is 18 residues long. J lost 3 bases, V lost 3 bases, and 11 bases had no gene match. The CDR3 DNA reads TGTGCCAGCAGTTTCTTTGGACTAGCGGAAGGTGGCTACAATGAGCAGTTCTTC. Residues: CASSFFGLAEGGYNEQFF. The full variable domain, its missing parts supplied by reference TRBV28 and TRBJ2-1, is DVKVTQSSRYLVKRTGEKVFLECVQDMDHENMFWYRQDPGLGLRLIYFSYDVKMKEKGDIPEGYSVSREKKERFSLILESASTNQTSMYLCASSFFGLAEGGYNEQFFGPGTRLTVL.

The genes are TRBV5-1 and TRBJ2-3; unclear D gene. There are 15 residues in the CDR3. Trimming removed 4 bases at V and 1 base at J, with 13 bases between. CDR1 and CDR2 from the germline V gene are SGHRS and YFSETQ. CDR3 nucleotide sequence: TGCGCCAGCAGCCTCAGAATTCCTCGCACAGATACGCAGTATTTT. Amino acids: CASSLRIPRTDTQYF.

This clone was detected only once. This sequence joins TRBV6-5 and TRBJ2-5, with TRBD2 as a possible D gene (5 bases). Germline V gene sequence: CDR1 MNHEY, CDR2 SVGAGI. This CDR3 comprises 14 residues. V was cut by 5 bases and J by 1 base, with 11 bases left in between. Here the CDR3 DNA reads TGTGCCAGCAGTCTTACGGGGATCCAAGAGACCCAGTACTTC. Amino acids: CASSLTGIQETQYF.

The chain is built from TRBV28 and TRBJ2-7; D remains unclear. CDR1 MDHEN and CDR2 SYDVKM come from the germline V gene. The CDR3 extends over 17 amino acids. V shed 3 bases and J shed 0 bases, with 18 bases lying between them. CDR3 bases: TGTGCCAGCAGTTTTCCGGCTCAGGCAAAGAGCTCCTACGAGCAGTACTTC. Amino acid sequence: CASSFPAQAKSSYEQYF.

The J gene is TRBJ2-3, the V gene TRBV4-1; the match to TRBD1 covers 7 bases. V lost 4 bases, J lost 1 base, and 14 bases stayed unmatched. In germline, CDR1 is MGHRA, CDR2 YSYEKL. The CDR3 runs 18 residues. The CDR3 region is CASSPQLVQGWGTDTQYF. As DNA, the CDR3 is TGCGCCAGCAGCCCCCAGCTGGTACAGGGGTGGGGCACAGATACGCAGTATTTT.

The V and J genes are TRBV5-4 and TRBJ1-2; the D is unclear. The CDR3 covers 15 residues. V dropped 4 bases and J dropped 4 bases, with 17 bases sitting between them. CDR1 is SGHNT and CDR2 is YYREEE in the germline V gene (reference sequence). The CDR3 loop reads CASSLDLTEAYGYTF. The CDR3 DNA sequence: TGTGCCAGCAGCCTAGACCTCACCGAGGCCTATGGCTACACCTTC.

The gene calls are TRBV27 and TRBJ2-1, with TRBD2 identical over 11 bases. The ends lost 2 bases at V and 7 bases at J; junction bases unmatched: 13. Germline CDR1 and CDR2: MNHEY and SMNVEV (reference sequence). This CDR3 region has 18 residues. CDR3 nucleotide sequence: TGTGCCAGCAGTTTAGGGACTAGCGGAGCCCGGTTTGGGAATGAGCAGTTCTTC. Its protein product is CASSLGTSGARFGNEQFF.

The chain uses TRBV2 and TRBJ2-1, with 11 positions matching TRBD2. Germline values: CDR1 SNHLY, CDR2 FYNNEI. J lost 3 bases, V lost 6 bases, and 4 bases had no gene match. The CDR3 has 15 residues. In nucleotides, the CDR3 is TGTGCCAGCAGCGGGGGACTAGCGGACTACAATGAGCAGTTCTTC. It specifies CASSGGLADYNEQFF.

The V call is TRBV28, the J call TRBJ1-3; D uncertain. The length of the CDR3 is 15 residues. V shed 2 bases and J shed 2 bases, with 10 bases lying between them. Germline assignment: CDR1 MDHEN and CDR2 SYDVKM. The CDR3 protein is CASSLVSQAGNTIYF. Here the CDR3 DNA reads TGTGCCAGCAGTTTAGTATCCCAGGCTGGAAACACCATATATTTT. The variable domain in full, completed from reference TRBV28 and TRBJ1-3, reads DVKVTQSSRYLVKRTGEKVFLECVQDMDHENMFWYRQDPGLGLRLIYFSYDVKMKEKGDIPEGYSVSREKKERFSLILESASTNQTSMYLCASSLVSQAGNTIYFGEGSWLTVV.

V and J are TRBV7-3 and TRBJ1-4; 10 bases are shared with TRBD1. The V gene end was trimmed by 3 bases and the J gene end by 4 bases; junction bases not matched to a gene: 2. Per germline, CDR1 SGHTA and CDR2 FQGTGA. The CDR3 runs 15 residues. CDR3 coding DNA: TGTGCCAGCAGCTTCGGACAGGGGGGTAATGAAAAACTGTTTTTT. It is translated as CASSFGQGGNEKLFF.

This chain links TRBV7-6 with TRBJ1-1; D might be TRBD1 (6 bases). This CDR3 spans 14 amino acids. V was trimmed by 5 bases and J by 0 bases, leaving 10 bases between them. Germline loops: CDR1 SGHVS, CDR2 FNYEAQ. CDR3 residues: CASSIRGVNTEAFF. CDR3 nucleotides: TGTGCCAGCAGCATAAGGGGGGTGAACACTGAAGCTTTCTTT.

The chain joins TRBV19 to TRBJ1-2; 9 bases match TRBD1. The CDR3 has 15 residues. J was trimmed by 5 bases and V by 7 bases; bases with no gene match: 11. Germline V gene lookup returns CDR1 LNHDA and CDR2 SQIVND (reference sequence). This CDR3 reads CASKGQGFTRYGYTF. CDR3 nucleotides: TGTGCCAGTAAGGGACAGGGCTTTACGAGGTATGGCTACACCTTC.

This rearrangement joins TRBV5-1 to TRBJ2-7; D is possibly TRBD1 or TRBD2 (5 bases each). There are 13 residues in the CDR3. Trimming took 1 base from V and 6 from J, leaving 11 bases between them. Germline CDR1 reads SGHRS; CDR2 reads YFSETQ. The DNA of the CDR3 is TGCGCCAGCAGCTTGTCGGGGCTCGGCGAGCAGTACTTC. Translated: CASSLSGLGEQYF.